The 7 T cell receptor beta chains below all came from one sample that was sequenced in a study of blood T cell repertoires in COVID-19 (TCRdb year 2020). Preparation of the library involved the immunoSEQ multiplex PCR assay. This is the immuneACCESS table as TCRdb keeps it, with only in-frame sequences that have V and J called. A part of the clones is gone; compared with another copy, unresolved V genes explain less than half, and the rest is unexplained. This sample holds around 130,000 clones; about 89% were observed only once. Of the sample, roughly 18% falls within the top ten clones. Sequenced material: peripheral blood. The receptors come from a man aged 50-59 years with active or convalescent COVID-19.

V gene TRBV5-6 combines with J gene TRBJ1-2; 7 nucleotides agree with TRBD1. V gave up 7 bases and J gave up 4 bases; unmatched junction bases: 7. This CDR3 is built from 13 residues. CDR1 SGHDT and CDR2 YYEEEE come from the germline V gene. Here the CDR3 DNA reads TGTGCCAGCGGCAGAGGGGGCGGCTATGGCTACACCTTC. Amino acid sequence: CASGRGGGYGYTF.

J is TRBJ1-5 and V is TRBV19; D is undetermined. The CDR3 extends over 17 amino acids. The germline V and J ends were trimmed by 2 bases and 7 bases, with 21 bases remaining between them. CDR1 is LNHDA, CDR2 SQIVND, per germline (reference sequence). The CDR3, as DNA: TGTGCCAGTAGTATATTCGGTACCCGGGTATGGCGGCAGCCCCAGCATTTT. It codes for CASSIFGTRVWRQPQHF.

This clone showed up just a few times. The J gene is TRBJ2-1, the V gene TRBV28; the match to TRBD2 covers 7 bases. The junction had 16 bases not matched to a gene; V was cut back by 5 bases and J by 9 bases. CDR1 and CDR2 from the germline V gene are MDHEN and SYDVKM. The CDR3 extends over 16 amino acids. CDR3 amino acids: CASSPPRGGSSSEQFF. For the CDR3, the DNA is TGTGCCAGCAGTCCTCCTCGAGGCGGGAGTTCTAGTGAGCAGTTCTTC.

V gene TRBV19 combines with J gene TRBJ2-3; 8 bases align to TRBD1. Germline V lookup: CDR1 LNHDA, CDR2 SQIVND (reference sequence). The J segment lost 2 bases and the V segment lost 5 bases, leaving 15 bases of the junction unmatched. The CDR3 is 18 residues long. CDR3 region: CASSGGQQGAPHTDTQYF. The CDR3, as DNA: TGTGCCAGTAGTGGGGGCCAGCAGGGGGCCCCTCACACAGATACGCAGTATTTT.

J is TRBJ2-7 and V is TRBV4-1; D not certain. Germline loops: CDR1 MGHRA, CDR2 YSYEKL. V lost 0 bases and J 2 bases, leaving 23 bases between the germline ends. This CDR3 is built from 19 residues. The CDR3 is CASSQDFIPLPAAPYEQYF. CDR3 bases: TGCGCCAGCAGCCAAGATTTCATCCCCCTCCCGGCGGCCCCCTACGAGCAGTACTTC.

Only one count was recorded for this clone. The chain recombines TRBV6-5 with TRBJ2-5; no firm D call. V lost 6 bases and J 5 bases, leaving 13 bases between the germline ends. CDR3 length: 13 residues. CDR1 is MNHEY, CDR2 SVGAGI, per germline. The CDR3 spells CASRQPGGETQYF. Written as DNA, the CDR3 is TGTGCCAGCAGACAACCTGGCGGCGAGACCCAGTACTTC.

This chain joins TRBV18 and TRBJ1-1; 7 bases are a match to TRBD1. V gave up 2 bases and J gave up 3 bases; unmatched junction bases: 6. The germline CDR1 and CDR2 sequences are KGHSH and LQKENI. This CDR3 comprises 15 residues. The DNA for the CDR3 is TGTGCCAGCTCACCAATGACAGGGCTGTACACTGAAGCTTTCTTT. This translates into CASSPMTGLYTEAFF. Supplemented by reference TRBV18 and TRBJ1-1, the full variable domain reads NAGVMQNPRHLVRRRGQEARLRCSPMKGHSHVYWYRQLPEEGLKFMVYLQKENIIDESGMPKERFSAEFPKEGPSILRIQQVVRGDSAAYFCASSPMTGLYTEAFFGQGTRLTVV.